This T cell receptor beta chain appears in the sequencing data of a study of cytomegalovirus exposure and HLA in healthy donors. PCR was performed using 60 Vbeta and 13 Jbeta primers. The repertoire was sequenced with immunoSEQ multiplex PCR; TCRdb's copy has only in-frame clones and lacks some. The sample has around 210,000 clones, more than 75% seen once. CDR3 length equals 12 residues. V was pared by 5 bases and J by 2 bases, with 8 bases between. Germline lookup yields CDR1 SGHTS and CDR2 YDEGEE. Donors in the study were healthy people who gave bone marrow. This clonotype was sampled from a girl aged 2-10 years in good health and CMV-seronegative. What was sequenced was PBMCs. The genes are TRBV5-8 and TRBJ2-7, with unresolved D. The CDR3 bases are TGTGCCAGCAGTGACAAACCCTACGAGCAGTACTTC. Amino acids: CASSDKPYEQYF.